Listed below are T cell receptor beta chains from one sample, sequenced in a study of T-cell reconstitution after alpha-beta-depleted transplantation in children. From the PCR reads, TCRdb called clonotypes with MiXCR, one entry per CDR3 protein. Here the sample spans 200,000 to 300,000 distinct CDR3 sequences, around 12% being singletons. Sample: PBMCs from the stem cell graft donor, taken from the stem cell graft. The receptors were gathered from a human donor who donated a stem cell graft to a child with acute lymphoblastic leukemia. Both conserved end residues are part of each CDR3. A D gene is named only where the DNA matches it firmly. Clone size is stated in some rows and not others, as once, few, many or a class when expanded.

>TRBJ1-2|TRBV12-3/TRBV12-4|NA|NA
TGTGCCAGCAGTCCCTCCGGAGGGTTTTTAAGTGGCTACACCTTC
CASSPSGGFLSGYTF
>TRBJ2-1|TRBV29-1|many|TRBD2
TGCAGCGTTTCTAGCGGGAGACGCTCCTACAATGAGCAGTTCTTC
CSVSSGRRSYNEQFF
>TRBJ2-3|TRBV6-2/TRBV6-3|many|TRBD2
TGTGCCAGCAGTTACCCGACCCTGCGGCGGGAGATCCCAGATACGCAGTATTTT
CASSYPTLRREIPDTQYF
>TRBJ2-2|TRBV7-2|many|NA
TGTGCCAGCAACCGGGGTGGGGGGGAGCTGTTTTTT
CASNRGGGELFF
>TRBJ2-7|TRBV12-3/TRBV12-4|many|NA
TGTGCCAGCAGTTTCGGGGGCGACTTCTACGAGCAGTACTTC
CASSFGGDFYEQYF
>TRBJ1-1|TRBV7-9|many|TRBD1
TGTGCCAGCAGCCGACAGGGGGTTGGGACTGAAGCTTTCTTT
CASSRQGVGTEAFF
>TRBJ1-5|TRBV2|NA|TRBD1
TGTGCCAGCAGCGGACAGGGAAGAGCTCAGCCCCAGCATTTT
CASSGQGRAQPQHF
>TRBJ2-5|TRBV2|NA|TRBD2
TGTGCCAGCCCAAAGGCCCCTAGCGGGGGGGATAGAGAGACCCAGTACTTC
CASPKAPSGGDRETQYF
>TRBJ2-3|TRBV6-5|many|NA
TGTGCCAGCAGTTACGGGGGAAGGAGCACAGATACGCAGTATTTT
CASSYGGRSTDTQYF
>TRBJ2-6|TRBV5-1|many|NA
TGCGCCAGCAGCTCTCAGGCGTCTGGGGCCAACGTCCTGACTTTC
CASSSQASGANVLTF
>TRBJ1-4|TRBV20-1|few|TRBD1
TGCAGTGCTCGGACAGGGCGTCGCGAAAAACTGTTTTTT
CSARTGRREKLFF
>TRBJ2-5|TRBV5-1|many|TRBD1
TGCGCCAGCAGCCCCTCTCGGGACAGACAAGAGACCCAGTACTTC
CASSPSRDRQETQYF
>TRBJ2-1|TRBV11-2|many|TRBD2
TGTGCCAGCAGCTTAGTTCGTGGGACTAGCGGGAGGGGTGAGCAGTTCTTC
CASSLVRGTSGRGEQFF
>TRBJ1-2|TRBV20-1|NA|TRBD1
TGCAGTGCTAGACCAAAGGACAGGGACGACTATGGCTACACCTTC
CSARPKDRDDYGYTF
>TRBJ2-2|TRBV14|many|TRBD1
TGTGCCAGCAGCTGGGGACAGGACACCGGGGAGCTGTTTTTT
CASSWGQDTGELFF
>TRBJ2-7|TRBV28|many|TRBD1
TGTGCCAGCAGTCCCACATGGACAGGGGGCGGCGAGCAGTACTTC
CASSPTWTGGGEQYF
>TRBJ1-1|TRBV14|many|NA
TGTGCCAGCAGCCAACTGTCCCGGCCTCGGGCTTTCTTT
CASSQLSRPRAFF
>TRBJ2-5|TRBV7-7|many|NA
TGTGCTAGCAGCTTTCAGCCGAAAGAGACCCAGTACTTC
CASSFQPKETQYF
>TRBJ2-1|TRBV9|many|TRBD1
TGTGCCAGCAGCGTACGGACAGGGCCGGTGGGGAATGAGCAGTTCTTC
CASSVRTGPVGNEQFF
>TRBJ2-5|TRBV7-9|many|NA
TGTGCCAGCAGCTCATTAATGGGGGGAGAGACCCAGTACTTC
CASSSLMGGETQYF
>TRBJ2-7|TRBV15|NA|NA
TGTGCCACCAGCAGAGATCCCCCAGGGATCGAGCAGTACTTC
CATSRDPPGIEQYF
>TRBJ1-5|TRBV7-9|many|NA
TGTGCCAGCAGCCCGCAAGGGGCAAATCAGCCCCAGCATTTT
CASSPQGANQPQHF
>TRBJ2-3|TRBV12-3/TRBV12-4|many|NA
TGTGCCAGCAGTTTCGGACAGAACCGCTTCACAGATACGCAGTATTTT
CASSFGQNRFTDTQYF
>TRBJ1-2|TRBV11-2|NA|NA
TGTGCCAGCAGCGCGACAGCCCTGCCCGGCTACACCTTC
CASSATALPGYTF
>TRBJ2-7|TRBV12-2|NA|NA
TGTGCAAGTACCGGGGCCCTATTTTACGAGCAGTACTTC
CASTGALFYEQYF
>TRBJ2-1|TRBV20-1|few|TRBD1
TGCTGTGCTAGAGATATGGGGCAGGGGGCCTACAATGAGCAGTTCTTC
CCARDMGQGAYNEQFF
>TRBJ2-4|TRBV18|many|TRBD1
TGTGCCAGCTCACCACTGGACAGGGCCAAAAACATTCAGTACTTC
CASSPLDRAKNIQYF
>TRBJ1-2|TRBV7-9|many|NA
TGTGCCAGCAGCTTAGTTCCCACCTTC
CASSLVPTF
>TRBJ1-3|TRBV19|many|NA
TGTGCCAGTCGCTGGGCAGCTGGAAACACCATATATTTT
CASRWAAGNTIYF
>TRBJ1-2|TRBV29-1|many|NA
TGCAGCGTTGACCGGGGCCCCAAGGGCTATGGCTACACCTTC
CSVDRGPKGYGYTF
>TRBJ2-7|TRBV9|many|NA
TGTGCCAGCAGCGTTACCGGGACCCCTTTCTACGAGCAGTACTTC
CASSVTGTPFYEQYF